What follows is one TCR beta chain and its context. Per the authors' pipeline: Amplification with reference gene primers provided the estimates of nucleated cell counts. Clones were read by immunoSEQ multiplex PCR, and TCRdb kept only the in-frame ones, dropping some. V and J calls and clone size are copied from that table; D and trimming were computed from the DNA. The sample has about 140,000 clones, approximately 83% seen once. This entry comes from a study of blood T cell repertoires in COVID-19. Study in general: Acute-phase and convalescent COVID-19 samples originated in the United States, Italy and Spain. T cells, B-cell-depleted T cells, or PBMCs provided the cDNA or gDNA that served as material.

The V segment lost 1 base and the J segment 4 bases; nucleotides outside the gene matches: 7. This CDR3 contains 15 residues. Germline assignment: CDR1 MGHRA and CDR2 YSYEKL. The chain employs TRBV4-1 and TRBJ2-7, with 7 bases lining up with TRBD1. Sequences were obtained from peripheral blood. The sequence was collected from a human donor in a cohort sampled during active COVID-19. The CDR3 DNA reads as TGCGCCAGCAGCCAAGGACAGGGCTTTGGATACGAGCAGTACTTC. Protein: CASSQGQGFGYEQYF.